This record looks at one T cell receptor (beta chain) sequence and its context. Antigen: not known. The data are from a study of cytomegalovirus exposure and HLA in healthy donors. Study-wide results and caveats: According to the study, 150 to 200 TCR beta chains were cytomegalovirus-associated. In the approximately 120 validation repertoires, a later analysis found that first-cohort TCR clusters tended to co-occur.

The donors formed part of the approximately 120-subject validation cohort, distinct from the roughly 630-subject first cohort. Libraries were prepared by immunoSEQ multiplex PCR; TCRdb keeps only in-frame clonotypes and omits some of them. The sample records around 150,000 clones, approximately 96% being singletons. The CDR3 has 14 amino acids. Germline V gives CDR1 MNHEY, CDR2 SVGAGI. The ends lost 6 bases at V and 1 base at J; junction bases unmatched: 5. The clonotype originates from a woman in her late teens or twenties in good health and CMV-seronegative. Sequenced sample: PBMCs. The V gene is TRBV6-5, the J gene TRBJ2-7; 8 bases agree with TRBD2. This chain's CDR3 is CASRPGGVSYEQYF. In DNA, the CDR3 is TGTGCCAGCAGGCCCGGGGGGGTTTCCTACGAGCAGTACTTC.